Listed below are T cell receptor beta chains from one sample, sequenced in a study of T cell repertoires in cytomegalovirus infection. One entry per CDR3 protein results from TCRdb running MiXCR on the reads. The sample yields some 480,000 distinct CDR3 sequences, around 30% seen once. For these TCRs, the target antigens are not known. Sequenced material: cultured PBMCs, taken from culture after CMV antigen stimulation. The receptors stem from a human donor in good health (CMV status not recorded). Some clones in this sample may be carry-over from other donors' samples. CDR3s include the opening cysteine and the closing phenylalanine or tryptophan. Each record gives: D gene, J gene, clone size, V gene, CDR3 protein, CDR3 DNA. A D gene is named only where the DNA matches it firmly. Only some rows state a clone size, as once, few, many or a class for expanded clones.

- | TRBJ1-3 | once | TRBV29-1 | CSAIRDNSGNTIHF | TGCAGCGCCATCCGGGACAACTCTGGAAACACCATACATTTT
- | TRBJ1-1 | - | TRBV6-5 | CASSYDRGNTEAFF | TGTGCCAGCAGTTACGACCGTGGGAACACTGAAGCTTTCTTT
- | TRBJ1-2 | few | TRBV20-1 | CSAGTFRSNYGYTF | TGCAGTGCTGGGACCTTCCGTTCTAACTATGGCTACACCTTC
TRBD1 | TRBJ2-3 | few | TRBV12-3/TRBV12-4 | CASSLTGQGADTQYF | TGTGCCAGCAGTTTGACCGGACAGGGCGCAGATACGCAGTATTTT
TRBD1 | TRBJ1-5 | many | TRBV6-6 | CASSSGQGGSNQPQHF | TGTGCCAGCAGTTCGGGGCAGGGGGGTAGCAATCAGCCCCAGCATTTT
- | TRBJ2-1 | few | TRBV5-1 | CASSVIIDIRRRGSYNEQFF | TGCGCCAGCAGCGTGATAATCGATATTCGTAGACGGGGCTCCTACAATGAGCAGTTCTTC
- | TRBJ2-1 | - | TRBV30 | CAWSARGAGGTMKQFF | TGTGCCTGGAGTGCCCGGGGGGCTGGCGGTACAATGAAGCAGTTCTTC
- | TRBJ2-1 | few | TRBV9 | CASSGLRDILINEQFF | TGTGCCAGCAGCGGCTTGAGGGACATTTTGATAAATGAGCAGTTCTTC
- | TRBJ2-3 | few | TRBV7-2 | CASSTPLLGDTQYF | TGTGCCAGCAGCACCCCCCTTCTTGGGGATACGCAGTATTTT
TRBD1 | TRBJ1-2 | - | TRBV5-6 | CASSPGTGTYGYTF | TGTGCCAGCAGCCCTGGGACAGGGACCTATGGCTACACCTTC
- | TRBJ2-1 | many | TRBV6-2/TRBV6-3 | CASESDTTYNEQFF | TGTGCCAGCGAGTCGGACACCACCTACAATGAGCAGTTCTTC
TRBD1 | TRBJ1-1 | - | TRBV30 | CAWSRGPVTEAFF | TGTGCCTGGAGTAGGGGGCCGGTCACTGAAGCTTTCTTT
- | TRBJ2-1 | - | TRBV7-2 | CASSLGQGSEQFF | TGTGCCAGCAGCTTAGGCCAGGGTAGTGAGCAGTTCTTC
TRBD2 | TRBJ2-1 | - | TRBV9 | CASSVEGTSNEQFF | TGTGCCAGCAGCGTAGAGGGGACTAGCAATGAGCAGTTCTTC
- | TRBJ1-3 | - | TRBV11-3 | CASSLVPSGNTIYF | TGTGCCAGCAGCTTAGTGCCCTCTGGAAACACCATATATTTT
TRBD2 | TRBJ2-4 | - | TRBV10-3 | CATDAGDKNIQYF | TGTGCCACAGATGCGGGGGACAAAAACATTCAGTACTTC
- | TRBJ2-2 | few | TRBV7-2 | CASSLEVASNTGELFF | TGTGCCAGCAGCTTAGAGGTAGCATCGAACACCGGGGAGCTGTTTTTT
- | TRBJ1-5 | - | TRBV7-9 | CASSLAVQGRHQPQHF | TGTGCCAGCAGCTTAGCCGTTCAGGGGAGACATCAGCCCCAGCATTTT
- | TRBJ1-2 | few | TRBV28 | CASSTSQAGGYTF | TGTGCCAGCAGCACCTCCCAGGCGGGAGGCTACACCTTC
- | TRBJ1-1 | few | TRBV4-1 | CASSHWGWGGKTEAFF | TGCGCCAGCAGCCACTGGGGGTGGGGAGGGAAGACTGAAGCTTTCTTT
TRBD2 | TRBJ2-2 | - | TRBV12-5 | CASGLLAGRSTGELFF | TGTGCTAGTGGCTTATTAGCGGGACGGAGTACCGGGGAGCTGTTTTTT
TRBD1 | TRBJ2-5 | few | TRBV25-1 | CASSEFGTGQETQYF | TGTGCCAGCAGTGAATTCGGGACAGGACAAGAGACCCAGTACTTC